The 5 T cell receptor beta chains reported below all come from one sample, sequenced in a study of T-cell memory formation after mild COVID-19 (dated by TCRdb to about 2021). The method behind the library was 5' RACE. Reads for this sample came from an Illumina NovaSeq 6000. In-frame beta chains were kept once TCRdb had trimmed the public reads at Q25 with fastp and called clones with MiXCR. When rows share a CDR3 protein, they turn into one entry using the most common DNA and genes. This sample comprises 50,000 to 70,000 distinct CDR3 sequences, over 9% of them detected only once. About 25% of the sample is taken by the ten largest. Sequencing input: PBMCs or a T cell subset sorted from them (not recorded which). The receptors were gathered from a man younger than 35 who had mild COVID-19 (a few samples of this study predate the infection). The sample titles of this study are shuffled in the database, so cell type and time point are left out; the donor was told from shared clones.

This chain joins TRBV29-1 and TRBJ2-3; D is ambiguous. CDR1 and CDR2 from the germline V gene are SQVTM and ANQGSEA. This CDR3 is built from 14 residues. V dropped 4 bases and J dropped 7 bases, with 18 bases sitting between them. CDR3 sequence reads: CSVADGSIYNTQYF. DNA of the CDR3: TGCAGCGTTGCGGACGGGTCAATATACAATACGCAGTATTTT.

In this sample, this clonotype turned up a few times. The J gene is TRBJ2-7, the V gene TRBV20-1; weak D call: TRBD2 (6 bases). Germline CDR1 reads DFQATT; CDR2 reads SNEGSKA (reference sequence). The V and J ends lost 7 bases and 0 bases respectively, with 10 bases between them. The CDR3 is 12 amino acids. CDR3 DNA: TGCAGTGGACGGGAGAGCTCCTACGAGCAGTACGTC. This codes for CSGRESSYEQYV.

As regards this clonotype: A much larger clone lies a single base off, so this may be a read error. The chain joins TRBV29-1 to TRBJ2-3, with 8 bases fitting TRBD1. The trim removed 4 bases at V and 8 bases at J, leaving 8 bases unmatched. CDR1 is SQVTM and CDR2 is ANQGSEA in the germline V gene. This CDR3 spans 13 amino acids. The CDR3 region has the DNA TGCAGCGTTGGCAGGGGGCATGGAGGTACGCAGTATTTT. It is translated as CSVGRGHGGTQYF.

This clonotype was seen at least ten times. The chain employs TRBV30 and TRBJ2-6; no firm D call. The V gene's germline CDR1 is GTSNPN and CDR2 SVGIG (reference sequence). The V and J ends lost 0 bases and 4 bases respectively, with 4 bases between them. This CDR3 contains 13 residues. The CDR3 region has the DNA TGTGCCTGGAGTGTTCAGGGGGCCAACGTCCTGACTTTC. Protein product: CAWSVQGANVLTF.

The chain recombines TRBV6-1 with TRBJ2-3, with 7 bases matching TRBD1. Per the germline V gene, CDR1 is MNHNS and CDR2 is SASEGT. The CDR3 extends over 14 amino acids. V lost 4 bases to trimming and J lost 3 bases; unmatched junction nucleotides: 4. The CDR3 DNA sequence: TGTGCCAGCAGTGCCGGGACAGCAACAGATACGCAGTATTTT. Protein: CASSAGTATDTQYF.